These 3 T cell receptor beta chains share one sample of origin, sequenced in a study of shared clonotypes between healthy human individuals. The method was immunoSEQ multiplex PCR; TCRdb's version includes in-frame clones alone and lacks a portion of them. The sample yields hundreds of thousands of clones, around 96% seen once. CD45RO-negative, CCR7-positively selected cells formed the naive CD8 fraction, excluding terminally differentiated effector memory CD45RA+ cells. Input material: naive CD8+ T cells sorted from blood. The receptors derive from a woman under 40 in good health.

In its sample, this clone was seen once. The chain combines TRBV11-2 with TRBJ2-3; 12 positions agree with TRBD2. CDR1 and CDR2 (germline): SGHAT, FQNNGV. Trimming removed 1 base from V and 6 bases from J; junction bases left unmatched: 5. This CDR3 spans 16 amino acids. This CDR3 is CASSLGLAGARDTQYF. The CDR3 DNA reads as TGTGCCAGCAGCTTAGGACTAGCGGGAGCACGTGATACGCAGTATTTT.

The chain employs TRBV28 and TRBJ2-1; D is possibly TRBD2 (6 bases). There are 13 residues in the CDR3. Germline CDR1 MDHEN, CDR2 SYDVKM. Trimming removed 6 bases from V and 9 bases from J, with 15 bases in between. The CDR3 nucleotides are TGTGCCAGCAGCCTCTCGGGAGTTGCTGAGCAGTTCTTC. It specifies CASSLSGVAEQFF.

V usage is TRBV27 and J usage is TRBJ2-7, with a weak D call TRBD2 (5 bases). This CDR3 comprises 14 residues. Germline loops: CDR1 MNHEY, CDR2 SMNVEV (reference sequence). V lost 6 bases and J lost 3, with 15 bases in between. The CDR3 DNA follows: TGTGCCAGCAGACCGATCGGGGAGATCTACGAGCAGTACTTC. It yields the protein CASRPIGEIYEQYF.